This passage covers 32 T cell receptor beta chains from one sample sequenced in a study of blood T cell repertoires in COVID-19. Measured with immunoSEQ multiplex PCR; TCRdb has only the in-frame clones, and not every one. This sample has about 400,000 clones; approximately 88% occur once, and the top ten carry over 1%. The sequencing sample was made of peripheral blood. Receptors originate from a man in his forties with acute or convalescent COVID-19.

This clone was seen a single time. V usage is TRBV4-3 and J usage is TRBJ1-3; D not resolved. The V and J ends lost 1 base and 3 bases respectively, with 10 bases between them. Looked up from germline, CDR1 is LGHNA and CDR2 is YSLEER. CDR3 length: 15 amino acids. CDR3 nucleotides: TGCGCCAGCAGCCAAGCATTCGAGGTTGGAAACACCATATATTTT. Amino acid sequence: CASSQAFEVGNTIYF.

CDR3 nucleotides: TGCGCCAGCAGCTTGCGGGCTGACAGGGTTAATTCACCCCTCCACTTT. Translating it yields CASSLRADRVNSPLHF. The V gene is TRBV5-1, the J gene TRBJ1-6; TRBD1 matches at 7 bases. Per the germline V gene, CDR1 is SGHRS and CDR2 is YFSETQ. The CDR3 length is 16 residues. V trimming: 1 base; J trimming: 6 bases; junction bases outside the gene matches: 7.

This chain connects TRBV28 to TRBJ1-1; D gene ambiguous. Germline V gives CDR1 MDHEN, CDR2 SYDVKM. Deletions cut 6 bases from V and 0 bases from J, with 14 bases between. The CDR3 runs to 15 residues. As DNA, the CDR3 is TGTGCCAGCAGCCCCGCGGGCCTTTTGAACACTGAAGCTTTCTTT. Translation gives CASSPAGLLNTEAFF.

The CDR3 loop reads CASSQGGAIRVTITDTQYF. The CDR3 DNA is TGTGCCAGCAGCCAAGGAGGCGCGATCCGGGTTACGATTACAGATACGCAGTATTTT. V gene TRBV3-1 (or the pseudogene TRBV3-2) combines with J gene TRBJ2-3; D ambiguous. Germline CDR1 reads LGHDT; CDR2 reads YNNKEL (reference sequence). V was clipped by 1 base and J by 3 bases, with 23 bases between them. This CDR3 spans 19 amino acids.

The V gene is TRBV20-1, the J gene TRBJ2-7; TRBD2 might be the D (6 bases). The CDR3 runs to 11 residues. V was cut by 3 bases and J by 7 bases, with 10 bases left in between. Germline V CDR1 and CDR2: DFQATT, SNEGSKA (reference sequence). The CDR3 spells CSASGSREQYF. CDR3 nucleotides: TGCAGTGCTAGCGGGAGCCGGGAGCAGTACTTC.

CDR3: CASSLGSGSYEQYF. CDR3 DNA sequence: TGTGCCAGCAGTTTGGGTTCAGGATCCTACGAGCAGTACTTC. The chain has TRBV27 and TRBJ2-7; D unclear. Germline values: CDR1 MNHEY, CDR2 SMNVEV (reference sequence). This CDR3 is 14 amino acids long. Trimming cost V 3 bases and J 1 base, with 10 bases left between them.

This sequence joins TRBV7-3 and TRBJ2-3; D is uncertain. Germline lookup yields CDR1 SGHTA and CDR2 FQGTGA. This CDR3 is built from 13 residues. Trimming pared 5 bases from V and 2 bases from J, leaving 8 bases between. CDR3: CASSTRPTDTQYF. DNA for the CDR3: TGTGCCAGCAGCACCAGGCCCACAGATACGCAGTATTTT.

Details on this clone: At one of its ends the junction is not consistent with the germline gene, which may arise from a read error. The chain has TRBV7-7 and TRBJ2-1; a weak D match, TRBD1 (5 bases). This CDR3 is 13 amino acids long. CDR1 is SSHAT, CDR2 FNYEAQ, per germline (reference sequence). CDR3 DNA: TGTGCTAGCAGCGCAGCCCAGGGAAATGAGCAGTTCTTC. This codes for CASSAAQGNEQFF.

The genes are TRBV15 and TRBJ1-4, with 11 positions matching TRBD1. Germline CDR1 LNHNV, CDR2 YYDKDF (reference sequence). V gave up 5 bases and J gave up 6 bases; unmatched junction bases: 5. This CDR3 contains 15 residues. CDR3 in amino acids: CATSRRTGGDEKLFF. CDR3 nucleotides: TGTGCCACCAGCCGAAGGACAGGGGGCGATGAAAAACTGTTTTTT.

The J gene is TRBJ1-2, the V gene TRBV2; D may be TRBD1 (5 bases). The CDR3 covers 15 residues. V gave up 6 bases and J gave up 4 bases, with 18 bases separating them. Germline loops: CDR1 SNHLY, CDR2 FYNNEI. The CDR3 region has the DNA TGTGCCAGCAGCGCCGGAGAGGGAGGGGTCTATGGCTACACCTTC. Translation: CASSAGEGGVYGYTF.

CDR3 nucleotides: TGTGCCAGCACCGTCGTCGGGGGCTATGGCTACACCTTC. Translating it yields CASTVVGGYGYTF. The chain is built from TRBV28 and TRBJ1-2; maybe TRBD1 (5 bases). This CDR3 is built from 13 residues. Trimming stripped 7 bases from V and 4 bases from J, with 13 bases between. CDR1 is MDHEN and CDR2 is SYDVKM in the germline V gene.

This chain links TRBV5-1 with TRBJ1-1; perhaps TRBD1 as D (6 bases). This CDR3 is built from 15 residues. Germline V gene data show CDR1 as SGHRS and CDR2 as YFSETQ. V lost 4 bases to trimming and J lost 0 bases, with 13 bases between them. This chain's CDR3 is CASSTGQSMNTEAFF. Here the CDR3 DNA reads TGCGCCAGCAGCACGGGACAAAGCATGAACACTGAAGCTTTCTTT.

J is TRBJ1-2 and V is TRBV9; possibly TRBD1 for D (5 bases). Trimming took 3 bases from V and 2 from J, leaving 14 bases between them. The CDR3 totals 15 residues. Germline V gives CDR1 SGDLS, CDR2 YYNGEE. CDR3 in DNA: TGTGCCAGCAGCGATCCTTGGCGGGACAACTATGGCTACACCTTC. Translation gives CASSDPWRDNYGYTF.

The CDR3: CAWSVLGQGARSYNEQFF. For the CDR3, the DNA is TGTGCCTGGAGTGTACTGGGACAGGGGGCGAGGTCCTACAATGAGCAGTTCTTC. This sequence joins TRBV30 and TRBJ2-1, with 12 bases matching TRBD1. The CDR3 extends over 18 amino acids. V lost 0 bases to trimming and J lost 1 base; unmatched junction nucleotides: 7. CDR1 and CDR2 (germline): GTSNPN, SVGIG (reference sequence).

This clone was recorded a few times. The rearrangement links TRBV18 to TRBJ1-1; maybe TRBD1 (6 bases). The CDR3 runs 14 residues. Germline loops: CDR1 KGHSH, CDR2 LQKENI. Trimming pared 3 bases from V and 11 bases from J, leaving 19 bases between. The CDR3 loop is CASSPLRTGFGAFF. DNA of the CDR3: TGTGCCAGCTCACCCCTTCGAACAGGGTTTGGGGCTTTCTTT.

The CDR3 bases are TGTGCCAGCAGTTTAATAGCCCCCCCCCTCAGCTATGGCTACACCTTC. Its protein product is CASSLIAPPLSYGYTF. This chain links TRBV28 with TRBJ1-2; no definite D call. The germline V gene has CDR1 MDHEN and CDR2 SYDVKM. CDR3 length: 16 residues. V lost 2 bases and J 4 bases, leaving 17 bases between the germline ends.

The gene calls are TRBV23-1 and TRBJ2-7; TRBD1 matches 10 bases. TRBV23-1 belongs to the ORF category, with a function that is uncertain. V shed 6 bases and J 0 bases; nucleotides not matched to a gene: 8. The CDR3 loop spans 16 amino acids. CDR3 loop: CASRRSGTGVSYEQYF. CDR3 coding DNA: TGCGCCAGCAGGAGGAGTGGGACAGGGGTCTCCTACGAGCAGTACTTC.

This chain uses TRBV4-2 with TRBJ2-3, with 9 bases identical to TRBD1. The CDR3 runs 14 residues. CDR1 and CDR2 from the germline V gene are LGHNA and YNFKEQ. The junction had 2 bases not matched to a gene; V was cut back by 4 bases and J by 3 bases. The CDR3 spells CASSRGQGTDTQYF. In DNA, the CDR3 is TGTGCCAGCAGCCGGGGACAGGGTACAGATACGCAGTATTTT.

The J gene is TRBJ2-3, the V gene TRBV7-2, with 10 bases matching TRBD2. V dropped 3 bases and J dropped 0; count of bases not matched to a gene: 3. Per germline, CDR1 SGHTA and CDR2 FQGNSA. CDR3 length equals 16 residues. CDR3 in DNA: TGTGCCAGCAGCTTCGGACTAGCGGTTAGCACAGATACGCAGTATTTT. Amino acids: CASSFGLAVSTDTQYF.

The J gene is TRBJ2-7, the V gene TRBV7-2; tentatively, D is TRBD1 (8 bases). The CDR3 has 15 amino acids. Germline lookup yields CDR1 SGHTA and CDR2 FQGNSA. V dropped 1 base and J dropped 3 bases, with 13 bases sitting between them. CDR3 DNA: TGTGCCAGCAGCTTAGACAGGGGGGGCGTCTACGAGCAGTACTTC. Its translation is CASSLDRGGVYEQYF.

The chain employs TRBV5-1 and TRBJ1-2, with D possibly matching TRBD1 (6 bases). V lost 0 bases, J lost 8 bases, and 17 bases lay in between. CDR1 and CDR2 from the germline V gene are SGHRS and YFSETQ. The CDR3 length is 15 residues. The CDR3 coding sequence is TGCGCCAGCAGCTTGGGGACGGACCAGGGGAGAGGCTACACCTTC. It encodes CASSLGTDQGRGYTF. Based on the CDR3 plus reference TRBV5-1 and TRBJ1-2, the full variable domain is KAGVTQTPRYLIKTRGQQVTLSCSPISGHRSVSWYQQTPGQGLQFLFEYFSETQRNKGNFPGRFSGRQFSNSRSEMNVSTLELGDSALYLCASSLGTDQGRGYTFGSGTRLTVV.

This clone was detected once. The chain employs TRBV3-1 (or the pseudogene TRBV3-2) and TRBJ1-2; maybe TRBD1 (6 bases). The CDR3 spans 13 residues. Trimming took 5 bases from V and 3 from J, leaving 10 bases between them. Germline V gene data show CDR1 as LGHDT and CDR2 as YNNKEL (reference sequence). The CDR3 DNA reads as TGTGCCAGCAGCACGGGACAACACTATGGCTACACCTTC. Encoded protein: CASSTGQHYGYTF.

The V and J genes are TRBV27 and TRBJ2-7; a weak D match, TRBD1 (5 bases). The germline CDR1 and CDR2 sequences are MNHEY and SMNVEV (reference sequence). The CDR3 has 16 residues. V lost 0 bases and J lost 3, with 15 bases in between. CDR3: CASSLSRAGWGYEQYF. The CDR3 DNA reads as TGTGCCAGCAGTTTATCTCGTGCAGGGTGGGGCTACGAGCAGTACTTC.

This clone was counted a few times. This chain links TRBV7-3 with TRBJ2-1; unclear D gene. In germline, CDR1 is SGHTA, CDR2 FQGTGA. With 0 bases removed from V and 10 bases from J, the gap between germline ends came to 10 bases. The CDR3 runs to 13 residues. The CDR3 sequence: CASSLTLIREQFF. CDR3 bases: TGTGCCAGCAGCTTAACCCTAATCCGGGAGCAGTTCTTC.

The chain employs TRBV5-5 and TRBJ1-1; the match to TRBD1 covers 9 bases. The CDR3 totals 14 residues. J was trimmed by 5 bases and V by 1 base; bases with no gene match: 3. Germline CDR1 reads SGHKS; CDR2 reads YYEKEE (reference sequence). The CDR3 DNA sequence: TGTGCCAGCAGCTTGACAGGGGGCAGAACTGAAGCTTTCTTT. This encodes CASSLTGGRTEAFF.

This clone was seen just once. Written as DNA, the CDR3 is TGTGCCAGTAGGCTGTCAGGGGGCCTAGACACCGGGGAGCTGTTTTTT. This sequence encodes CASRLSGGLDTGELFF. The chain has TRBV19 and TRBJ2-2; 8 bases align to TRBD1. Germline lookup yields CDR1 LNHDA and CDR2 SQIVND (reference sequence). The CDR3 is made up of 16 amino acids. V gave up 6 bases and J gave up 3 bases; unmatched junction bases: 9. Filled out from reference TRBV19 and TRBJ2-2, the complete variable domain reads DGGITQSPKYLFRKEGQNVTLSCEQNLNHDAMYWYRQDPGQGLRLIYYSQIVNDFQKGDIAEGYSVSREKKESFPLTVTSAQKNPTAFYLCASRLSGGLDTGELFFGEGSRLTVL.

This clone was recorded once. The rearrangement joins TRBV6-6 to TRBJ2-4; tentatively, D is TRBD1 (6 bases). The CDR3 is 12 residues long. The germline CDR1 and CDR2 sequences are MNHNY and SVGAGI (reference sequence). V lost 7 bases and J 12 bases, leaving 16 bases between the germline ends. CDR3 DNA sequence: TGTGCCAGCACCCAACTTGGACAGACTCAGTACTTC. Amino acids: CASTQLGQTQYF.

J is TRBJ2-1 and V is TRBV6-2 or TRBV6-3; D uncertain. Germline lookup yields CDR1 MNHEY and CDR2 SVGEGT. V was pared by 6 bases and J by 0 bases, with 15 bases between. CDR3 length: 16 residues. This CDR3 is CASSSREVTSYNEQFF. DNA for the CDR3: TGTGCCAGCAGCTCACGAGAGGTTACCTCCTACAATGAGCAGTTCTTC.

In its sample, this clone was seen a few times. The chain employs TRBV28 and TRBJ1-6; 11 bases match TRBD1. The CDR3 covers 15 residues. V shed 5 bases, J shed 8 bases, and the junction held 5 bases outside the gene matches. Germline V gene sequence: CDR1 MDHEN, CDR2 SYDVKM. For the CDR3, the DNA is TGTGCCAGCAGTCAACCGGGACAGGGGGATTCACCCCTCCACTTT. This translates into CASSQPGQGDSPLHF.

The V and J genes are TRBV5-1 and TRBJ1-2; 8 nucleotides line up with TRBD1. The CDR3 contains 12 residues. The V segment lost 7 bases and the J segment 5 bases; nucleotides outside the gene matches: 4. Germline V gene sequence: CDR1 SGHRS, CDR2 YFSETQ. Here the CDR3 reads CASGQGGYGYTF. The CDR3 region has the DNA TGCGCCAGCGGACAGGGAGGGTATGGCTACACCTTC.

The V call is TRBV28, the J call TRBJ1-3; TRBD1 is a possible D gene (5 bases). Germline V CDR1 and CDR2: MDHEN, SYDVKM. Trimming shortened V by 8 bases and J by 0 bases, and 14 bases separated the two germline ends. This CDR3 has 15 amino acids. CDR3 coding DNA: TGTGCCAGCCGAGGGAGGGGACGCTCTGGAAACACCATATATTTT. Translation: CASRGRGRSGNTIYF.

The chain has TRBV6-1 and TRBJ1-1; 8 bases line up with TRBD1. Per the germline V gene, CDR1 is MNHNS and CDR2 is SASEGT. V shed 5 bases, J shed 6 bases, and the junction held 8 bases outside the gene matches. This CDR3 has 14 amino acids. This CDR3 reads CASSPRQGSSEAFF. For the CDR3, the DNA is TGTGCCAGCAGTCCCAGACAGGGGTCATCTGAAGCTTTCTTT.